This entry lists 11 T cell receptor beta chains sequenced from one sample in a study of T cell repertoires in cytomegalovirus infection. TCRdb recomputed calls from the reads with MiXCR, one row per CDR3 protein. The table has fewer than 350,000 distinct CDR3 sequences, 17% seen once. The sample taken for sequencing was PBMCs. The receptors originated from a human donor in good health (CMV status not recorded). Some clones in this sample may be carry-over from other donors' samples.

This chain connects TRBV13 to TRBJ2-3, with no clear D. With 5 bases removed from V and 0 bases from J, the gap between germline ends came to 18 bases. CDR1 is PRHDT, CDR2 FYEKMQ, per germline (reference sequence). The CDR3 is 17 amino acids. DNA of the CDR3: TGTGCCAGCAGCCAAACCTCGGAGCTACCTAGCACAGATACGCAGTATTTT. Amino acid sequence: CASSQTSELPSTDTQYF.

The sample holds a few counts of this clonotype. DNA for the CDR3: TGTGCCACTAGACTAGACGGGTACGAGCAGTACTTC. As protein: CATRLDGYEQYF. The rearrangement uses TRBV11-2 and TRBJ2-7; weak D call: TRBD2 (6 bases). Trimming took 10 bases from V and 4 from J, leaving 14 bases between them. Germline CDR1 is SGHAT and CDR2 is FQNNGV. This CDR3 is 12 amino acids long.

The chain is built from TRBV20-1 and TRBJ1-4; D unclear. There are 13 residues in the CDR3. Trimming stripped 8 bases from V and 0 bases from J, with 10 bases between. Germline V CDR1 and CDR2: DFQATT, SNEGSKA (reference sequence). The CDR3 region is CSWRAATNEKLFF. The CDR3 DNA reads as TGCAGTTGGCGGGCAGCAACTAATGAAAAACTGTTTTTT.

This clonotype was recorded at least ten times. CDR3 protein: CASSGRSLNTEAFF. Written as DNA, the CDR3 is TGTGCCAGCAGCGGGCGAAGTCTGAACACTGAAGCTTTCTTT. The chain carries TRBV7-2 and TRBJ1-1; D remains unclear. The ends were cut back, 5 bases at V and 0 bases at J, with 10 bases in the middle. Per germline, CDR1 SGHTA and CDR2 FQGNSA. The CDR3 spans 14 residues.

This clonotype has ten or more counts. The CDR3 nucleotides are TGTGCCAGCAGCGGGTACGGACCTGGGACGCTCGCGGGCTACACCTTC. Translating it yields CASSGYGPGTLAGYTF. J is TRBJ1-2 and V is TRBV7-2; tentatively, D is TRBD1 (5 bases). V was shortened by 5 bases and J by 8 bases, with 24 bases between the two germline ends. The CDR3 contains 16 residues. Germline-derived CDR1 and CDR2 are SGHTA and FQGNSA.

The chain employs TRBV4-1 and TRBJ2-3, with 7 positions matching TRBD2. V was clipped by 0 bases and J by 9 bases; unmatched bases: 6. Germline-derived CDR1 and CDR2 are MGHRA and YSYEKL. The CDR3 runs 14 residues. CDR3 region: CASSQETIGGTQYF. The CDR3 bases are TGCGCCAGCAGCCAAGAAACGATCGGGGGGACGCAGTATTTT.

This clonotype appeared many times. The CDR3 coding sequence is TGTGCCAGCAGCTTAACTCAAGCGGGGGCTGAGGATGAGCAGTTCTTC. Translation gives CASSLTQAGAEDEQFF. This chain links TRBV7-9 with TRBJ2-1; 8 bases line up with TRBD2. This CDR3 is built from 16 residues. Per the germline V gene, CDR1 is SEHNR and CDR2 is FQNEAQ (reference sequence). V shed 2 bases and J 8 bases; nucleotides not matched to a gene: 11.

The chain has TRBV12-3 or TRBV12-4 and TRBJ2-3; TRBD1 matches 11 bases. With 6 bases clipped from V and 5 bases from J, the junction kept 4 bases outside the gene matches. There are 14 residues in the CDR3. For the CDR3, the DNA is TGTGCCAGCAGGGGACAGGGGGGGCAAGATACGCAGTATTTT. It encodes CASRGQGGQDTQYF.

This clonotype was seen repeatedly, ten times or more. The V gene is TRBV12-3 or TRBV12-4, the J gene TRBJ1-5, with unresolved D. The CDR3 totals 14 residues. Trimming removed 4 bases at V and 2 bases at J, with 9 bases between. CDR3 sequence: CASSSDPGNQPQHF. CDR3 in DNA: TGTGCCAGCAGTTCCGACCCCGGCAATCAGCCCCAGCATTTT.

There are many counts of this clonotype. This CDR3 reads CASRPTFSGGPTDTQYF. In DNA form, the CDR3 reads TGTGCCAGCAGACCGACCTTCAGCGGGGGTCCGACAGATACGCAGTATTTT. The rearrangement uses TRBV11-2 and TRBJ2-3, with 8 bases identical to TRBD2. The junction had 14 bases not matched to a gene; V was cut back by 6 bases and J by 3 bases. Germline lookup yields CDR1 SGHAT and CDR2 FQNNGV. CDR3 size: 17 residues.

V usage is TRBV15 and J usage is TRBJ1-6; no definite D call. V lost 0 bases to trimming and J lost 10 bases, with 10 bases between them. The length of the CDR3 is 14 residues. Germline lookup yields CDR1 LNHNV and CDR2 YYDKDF (reference sequence). In DNA, the CDR3 is TGTGCCACCAGCAGAGATTGGACGAACTCACCCCTCCACTTT. Encoded protein: CATSRDWTNSPLHF.